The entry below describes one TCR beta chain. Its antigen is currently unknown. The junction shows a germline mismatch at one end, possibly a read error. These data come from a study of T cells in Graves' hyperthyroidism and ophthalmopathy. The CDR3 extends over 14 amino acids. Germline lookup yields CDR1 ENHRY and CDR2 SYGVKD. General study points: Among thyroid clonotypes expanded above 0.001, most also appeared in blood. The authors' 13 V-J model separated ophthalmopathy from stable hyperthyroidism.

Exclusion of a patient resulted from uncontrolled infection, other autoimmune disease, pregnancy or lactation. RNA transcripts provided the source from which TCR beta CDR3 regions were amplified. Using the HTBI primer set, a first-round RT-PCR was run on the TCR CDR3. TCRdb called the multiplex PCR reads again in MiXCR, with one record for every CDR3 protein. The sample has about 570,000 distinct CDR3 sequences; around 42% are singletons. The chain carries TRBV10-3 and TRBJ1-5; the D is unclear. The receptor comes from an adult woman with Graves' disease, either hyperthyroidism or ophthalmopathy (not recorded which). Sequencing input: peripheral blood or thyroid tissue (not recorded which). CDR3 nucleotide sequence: TGTGCCAGCAGTGAGGTGACGGAGAGGCAGCCCCAGCATTTT. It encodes CASSEVTERQPQHF.